This entry is about one T cell receptor beta chain. Clones were read by immunoSEQ multiplex PCR, and TCRdb kept only the in-frame ones, dropping some. The table includes more than 95,000 clones, roughly 92% detected once. This entry belongs to a study of T cell changes during pregnancy in multiple sclerosis. This material consisted of peripheral blood, taken after pregnancy. The clonotype comes from a female donor with multiple sclerosis, enrolled in a pregnancy study.

The CDR3: CASSLDGGPSYEQYF. The CDR3 DNA follows: TGTGCCAGCAGCTTAGACGGGGGGCCCTCCTACGAGCAGTACTTC. The chain couples TRBV11-1 to TRBJ2-7, with D perhaps matching TRBD2 (7 bases). V shed 1 base and J shed 0 bases, with 10 bases lying between them. This CDR3 is 15 amino acids long. Germline assignment: CDR1 SGHAT and CDR2 FQDESV (reference sequence).